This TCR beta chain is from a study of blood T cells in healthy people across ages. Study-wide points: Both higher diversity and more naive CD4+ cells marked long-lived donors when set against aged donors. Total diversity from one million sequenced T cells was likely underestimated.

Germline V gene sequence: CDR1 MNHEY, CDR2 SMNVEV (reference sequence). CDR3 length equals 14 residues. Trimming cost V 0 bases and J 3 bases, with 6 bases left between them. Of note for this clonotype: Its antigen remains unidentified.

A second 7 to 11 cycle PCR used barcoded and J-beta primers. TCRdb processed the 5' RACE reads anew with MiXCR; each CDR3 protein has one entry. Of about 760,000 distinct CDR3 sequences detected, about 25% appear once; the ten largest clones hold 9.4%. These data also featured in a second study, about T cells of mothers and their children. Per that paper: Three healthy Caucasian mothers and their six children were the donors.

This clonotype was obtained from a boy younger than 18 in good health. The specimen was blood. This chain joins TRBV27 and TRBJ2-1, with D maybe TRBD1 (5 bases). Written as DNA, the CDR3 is TGTGCCAGCAGTTTATCGGACAACTACAATGAGCAGTTCTTC. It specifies CASSLSDNYNEQFF.